A single sample gave rise to the 15 T cell receptor beta chains below, sequenced in a study of blood T cell repertoires in COVID-19. Data came from immunoSEQ multiplex PCR; TCRdb stores just in-frame clones and leaves some out. The sample holds about 150,000 clones, roughly nine tenths seen once. The sample taken for sequencing was peripheral blood. The receptor set was obtained from a man aged 18 to 30 with COVID-19, enrolled during active disease.

The gene calls are TRBV19 and TRBJ1-4; D ambiguous. Trimming shortened V by 4 bases and J by 4 bases, and 10 bases separated the two germline ends. The CDR3 runs 14 residues. Germline CDR1 and CDR2: LNHDA and SQIVND (reference sequence). The DNA of the CDR3 is TGTGCCAGTAGTACCGGGTATGGTAATGAAAAACTGTTTTTT. Translating it yields CASSTGYGNEKLFF. The whole variable domain, filled in from reference TRBV19 and TRBJ1-4, reads DGGITQSPKYLFRKEGQNVTLSCEQNLNHDAMYWYRQDPGQGLRLIYYSQIVNDFQKGDIAEGYSVSREKKESFPLTVTSAQKNPTAFYLCASSTGYGNEKLFFGSGTQLSVL.

The rearrangement uses TRBV7-2 and TRBJ2-2, with D perhaps matching TRBD2 (6 bases). V gave up 2 bases and J gave up 1 base, with 11 bases separating them. Looked up from germline, CDR1 is SGHTA and CDR2 is FQGNSA. The CDR3 has 16 amino acids. CDR3 nucleotide sequence: TGTGCCAGCAGCTTATCGCTAGCGCTGAACACCGGGGAGCTGTTTTTT. This encodes CASSLSLALNTGELFF.

The V call is TRBV4-2, the J call TRBJ2-7; weak D call: TRBD2 (5 bases). Trimming cost V 0 bases and J 0 bases, with 12 bases left between them. Germline CDR1 LGHNA, CDR2 YNFKEQ. This CDR3 comprises 16 residues. The CDR3 region is CASSQERAGDSYEQYF. Written as DNA, the CDR3 is TGTGCCAGCAGCCAAGAACGGGCCGGGGACTCCTACGAGCAGTACTTC.

This chain connects TRBV25-1 to TRBJ2-5; possibly TRBD1 for D (6 bases). The V gene's germline CDR1 is MGHDK and CDR2 SYGVNS. This CDR3 has 15 residues. Trimming took off 1 base at V and 5 bases at J, with 14 bases between the two ends. The CDR3 protein is CASSEFKGDGETQYF. In DNA form, the CDR3 reads TGTGCCAGCAGTGAATTTAAGGGGGATGGCGAGACCCAGTACTTC.

The rearrangement links TRBV18 to TRBJ2-5, with 8 bases aligning to TRBD1. The ends lost 3 bases at V and 3 bases at J; junction bases unmatched: 9. The CDR3 sequence is 16 residues long. Looked up from germline, CDR1 is KGHSH and CDR2 is LQKENI. CDR3 in DNA: TGTGCCAGCTCACCCCCTGACAGGGGCTTTAAAGAGACCCAGTACTTC. Protein: CASSPPDRGFKETQYF.

This clone was counted between two and nine times. The gene calls are TRBV4-1 and TRBJ1-5; 7 nucleotides agree with TRBD1. Germline-derived CDR1 and CDR2 are MGHRA and YSYEKL. The CDR3 is made up of 17 amino acids. Trimming took 4 bases from V and 4 from J; bases not matched to a gene: 13. CDR3 sequence reads: CASSPYVGQGGNQPQHF. The CDR3 DNA sequence: TGCGCCAGCAGCCCCTACGTGGGGCAGGGGGGAAATCAGCCCCAGCATTTT.

The V and J genes are TRBV7-2 and TRBJ2-3, with TRBD2 as a possible D gene (6 bases). V was trimmed by 1 base and J by 1 base, leaving 9 bases between them. CDR1 and CDR2 (germline): SGHTA, FQGNSA. The CDR3 sequence is 15 residues long. CDR3: CASSLVASGTDTQYF. The CDR3 DNA is TGTGCCAGCAGCTTAGTTGCTAGCGGCACAGATACGCAGTATTTT.

The chain uses TRBV5-6 and TRBJ2-7; TRBD1 agrees at 9 bases. V lost 2 bases, J lost 6 bases, and 6 bases stayed unmatched. Germline loops: CDR1 SGHDT, CDR2 YYEEEE. This CDR3 is built from 14 residues. Here the CDR3 DNA reads TGTGCCAGCAGCTTAAGACAGGGGGTACGCGAGCAGTACTTC. Translated, it gives CASSLRQGVREQYF. The whole variable domain, filled in from reference TRBV5-6 and TRBJ2-7, reads DAGVTQSPTHLIKTRGQQVTLRCSPKSGHDTVSWYQQALGQGPQFIFQYYEEEERQRGNFPDRFSGHQFPNYSSELNVNALLLGDSALYLCASSLRQGVREQYFGPGTRLTVT.

This clone was detected only a few times. The chain employs TRBV7-2 and TRBJ2-1; 12 bases map to TRBD2. Germline CDR1 is SGHTA and CDR2 is FQGNSA. V was pared by 4 bases and J by 8 bases, with 12 bases of the junction left unmatched. The CDR3 has 17 amino acids. CDR3 sequence (DNA): TGTGCCAGCAGCTCCAACTTACTAGCGGGAGGTAAGGATGAGCAGTTCTTC. Its protein product is CASSSNLLAGGKDEQFF.

J is TRBJ2-6 and V is TRBV7-9; 11 bases line up with TRBD1. The CDR3 consists of 19 residues. The ends lost 7 bases at V and 3 bases at J; junction bases unmatched: 14. CDR1 is SEHNR, CDR2 FQNEAQ, per germline (reference sequence). Here the CDR3 reads CASTPTDRGPYSGANVLTF. CDR3 DNA: TGTGCCAGCACCCCCACGGACAGGGGGCCGTACAGTGGGGCCAACGTCCTGACTTTC. Full variable domain (outside the CDR3, taken from reference TRBV7-9 and TRBJ2-6): DTGVSQNPRHKITKRGQNVTFRCDPISEHNRLYWYRQTLGQGPEFLTYFQNEAQLEKSRLLSDRFSAERPKGSFSTLEIQRTEQGDSAMYLCASTPTDRGPYSGANVLTFGAGSRLTVL.

This clone was seen only once. The rearrangement links TRBV27 to TRBJ2-4, with TRBD2 matching 9 bases. CDR3 length: 20 amino acids. CDR1 and CDR2 (germline): MNHEY, SMNVEV (reference sequence). V lost 0 bases, J lost 1 base, and 13 bases stayed unmatched. This CDR3 reads CASSLSAGGRASGAKNIQYF. In DNA form, the CDR3 reads TGTGCCAGCAGTTTATCGGCTGGCGGGAGGGCCTCGGGGGCCAAAAACATTCAGTACTTC.

The chain employs TRBV5-4 and TRBJ2-7; 7 bases fit TRBD1. Trimming at V came to 3 bases and at J to 12 bases, leaving 9 bases not matched to a gene. The CDR3 is 12 amino acids. Germline assignment: CDR1 SGHNT and CDR2 YYREEE (reference sequence). The DNA for the CDR3 is TGTGCCAGCAGCTCGAGGACAGGACCCGGGTACTTC. Its protein is CASSSRTGPGYF. The variable domain in full, completed from reference TRBV5-4 and TRBJ2-7, reads ETGVTQSPTHLIKTRGQQVTLRCSSQSGHNTVSWYQQALGQGPQFIFQYYREEENGRGNFPPRFSGLQFPNYSSELNVNALELDDSALYLCASSSRTGPGYFGPGTRLTVT.

This clone was seen a handful of times. V gene TRBV14 combines with J gene TRBJ2-7, with unresolved D. The CDR3 has 18 residues. V lost 0 bases to trimming and J lost 1 base, with 19 bases between them. Germline CDR1 SGHDN, CDR2 FVKESK. The CDR3: CASSQEVERPQSSYEQYF. The CDR3 coding sequence is TGTGCCAGCAGCCAAGAAGTGGAGAGACCCCAGTCATCCTACGAGCAGTACTTC.

This chain uses TRBV6-5 with TRBJ2-7; 8 bases map to TRBD1. The CDR3 spans 14 residues. J lost 4 bases, V lost 6 bases, and 8 bases had no gene match. Germline V gene data show CDR1 as MNHEY and CDR2 as SVGAGI. The CDR3 DNA sequence: TGTGCCAGCAGCCCCGACAGGGGTAGGTACGAGCAGTACTTC. Protein sequence: CASSPDRGRYEQYF.

The chain carries TRBV7-6 and TRBJ2-5, with D tentatively TRBD2 (6 bases). The germline V gene has CDR1 SGHVS and CDR2 FNYEAQ. The CDR3 has 16 residues. V dropped 2 bases and J dropped 4 bases, with 17 bases sitting between them. CDR3 bases: TGTGCCAGCAGCTTAAGGTCCGGGAGTATTGGAGAGACCCAGTACTTC. Amino acids: CASSLRSGSIGETQYF.